A selection of T cell receptor beta chains follows, all from one sample in a study of shared clonotypes between healthy human individuals. TCRdb's copy holds only in-frame clones and misses some; the assay was immunoSEQ multiplex PCR. The table records 2 million to 3 million clones, approximately 94% of them present only once. The sequenced material came from naive CD4+ T cells from PBMCs. These receptors were collected from a young man in good health. Some clones in this sample may be carry-over from other donors' samples. Both conserved end residues are part of each CDR3. The D gene is left open where the match is weak. Expanded clones are given a class, and other clones once, few, many or no size at all.

TRBV5-1	-	-	TRBJ2-2	TGCGCCAGCAGCAGATCGACACCCCAGCCCACCGGGGAGCTGTTTTTT	CASSRSTPQPTGELFF
TRBV7-9	-	-	TRBJ2-2	TGTGCCAGCAGCTTAGTGACCCTGAGAGACATGAGGACCGGGGAGCTGTTTTTT	CASSLVTLRDMRTGELFF
TRBV11-2	-	-	TRBJ1-2	TGTGCCAGCAGCTCCCTCGGGTGGACGGCCTATGGCTACACCTTC	CASSSLGWTAYGYTF
TRBV29-1	-	-	TRBJ1-1	TGCAGCGTTGATGGGCGGAACACTGAAGCTTTCTTT	CSVDGRNTEAFF
TRBV7-2	-	TRBD1	TRBJ2-5	TGTGCCAGCAGCTTATATCCCGGACAGGGAGGAGAGACCCAGTACTTC	CASSLYPGQGGETQYF
TRBV5-4	-	TRBD2	TRBJ2-7	TGTGCCAGCAGCTTAGCGGGATGGTCCTACGAGCAGTACTTC	CASSLAGWSYEQYF
TRBV7-3	-	TRBD2	TRBJ2-1	TGTGCCAGCAGTCCCGCGCCCCTAGCGGGAGCCCTAAGAGAGCAGTTCTTC	CASSPAPLAGALREQFF
TRBV19	-	-	TRBJ2-1	TGTGCCAGTAGTTCTAGCTATAGGGCCAATGAGCAGTTCTTC	CASSSSYRANEQFF
TRBV5-4	-	-	TRBJ1-1	TGTGCCAGCAGCTTGGCGGGGCAGATGAACACTGAAGCTTTCTTT	CASSLAGQMNTEAFF
TRBV27	-	-	TRBJ1-5	TGTGCCAGCAAGGATTCCGGTAGCAATCAGCCCCAGCATTTT	CASKDSGSNQPQHF
TRBV28	-	TRBD1	TRBJ1-5	TGTGCCACCAGCGGACAGGGCTACAATCAGCCCCAGCATTTT	CATSGQGYNQPQHF
TRBV6-5	-	TRBD1	TRBJ1-4	TGTGCCAGCAGGACGGAGGGGGCCGGGAATGAAAAACTGTTTTTT	CASRTEGAGNEKLFF
TRBV7-9	-	-	TRBJ1-5	TGTGCCAGCAGCCAAACAGGGAATCAGCCCCAGCATTTT	CASSQTGNQPQHF
TRBV28	-	-	TRBJ1-1	TGTGCCAGCAGGGCAGGGTCACGGAACGCTGAAGCTTTCTTT	CASRAGSRNAEAFF
TRBV4-2	-	-	TRBJ2-7	TGTGCCAGCAGCCAAGGTTTCAGCACGGCCTACGAGCAGTACTTC	CASSQGFSTAYEQYF
TRBV4-1	-	-	TRBJ1-2	TGCGCCAGCAGGTTGTCGACAGCCCTTCACTATGGCTACACCTTC	CASRLSTALHYGYTF
TRBV21-1	-	-	TRBJ1-1	TGTGCCAGCAGCAAAAAGGAAGGGAGGGACACTGAAGCTTTCTTT	CASSKKEGRDTEAFF
TRBV10-2	-	TRBD2	TRBJ2-5	TGCGCCAGCAGTGAGTCGAGGGGGGCTAGCGGGAACCAAGAGACCCAGTACTTC	CASSESRGASGNQETQYF
TRBV28	-	TRBD2	TRBJ2-1	TGTGCCAGCAGTCAACATAGCGGGCCTCCTAGTGGCGTGCAGTTCTTC	CASSQHSGPPSGVQFF
TRBV5-1	-	TRBD1	TRBJ2-7	TGCGCCAGCAGCCCCGGGGACAGGGGTTACGAGCAGTACTTC	CASSPGDRGYEQYF
TRBV4-2	-	-	TRBJ2-7	TGTGCCAGCAGTCAAATCCAAGGCCAGGGAATCCTCTACGAGCAGTACTTC	CASSQIQGQGILYEQYF
TRBV6-6	-	TRBD2	TRBJ2-5	TGTGCCAGCAGTTACACTCGGACTAGCGAGACCCAGTACTTC	CASSYTRTSETQYF
TRBV7-3	-	TRBD2	TRBJ2-1	TGTGCCAGCAGCCAATCGACGACTAGCGGGAGGGCCGAGCAGTTCTTC	CASSQSTTSGRAEQFF
TRBV11-2	-	TRBD2	TRBJ2-2	TGTGCCAGCAGCTTAGTGCTAGGGCTAGCGGGCACCGGGGAGCTGTTTTTT	CASSLVLGLAGTGELFF
TRBV5-1	-	-	TRBJ1-2	TGCGCCAGCAGCTTAAGTACGGGCCTTATCTATGGCTACACCTTC	CASSLSTGLIYGYTF
TRBV6-5	-	-	TRBJ1-1	TGTGCCACCCACGGGACGGTTAACACTGAAGCTTTCTTT	CATHGTVNTEAFF
TRBV7-9	-	TRBD1	TRBJ2-3	TGTGCCAGCAGCCGGGACAGGAAAAGCACAGATACGCAGTATTTT	CASSRDRKSTDTQYF
TRBV20-1	-	-	TRBJ2-7	TGCAGTGCTAGAATAGTGTACGAGCAGTACTTC	CSARIVYEQYF
TRBV6-6	-	-	TRBJ2-3	TGTGCCAGCAGTTACTCGAGACACACAGATACGCAGTATTTT	CASSYSRHTDTQYF
TRBV9	-	-	TRBJ2-1	TGTGCCAGCAGCGTAGCGACCCACAATGAGCAGTTCTTC	CASSVATHNEQFF
TRBV6-5	-	TRBD2	TRBJ2-7	TGTGCCAGCAGCGAGACTAGCGGGAGGGCTAGAGAGCAGTACTTC	CASSETSGRAREQYF
TRBV7-9	-	TRBD1	TRBJ1-2	TGTGCCAGCAGCTTAGGATCCCCGACAGGGGGATATGGCTACACCTTC	CASSLGSPTGGYGYTF
TRBV7-6	-	-	TRBJ1-4	TGTGCCAGCAGCTTGGGACTTGGGGAAAAACTGTTTTTT	CASSLGLGEKLFF
TRBV7-2	-	TRBD2	TRBJ2-3	TGTGCCAGCAGCTCCCTGGGACTAGCGCTTACAGATACGCAGTATTTT	CASSSLGLALTDTQYF
TRBV7-9	-	-	TRBJ2-2	TGTGCCAGCAGCGAGTATGCAACAGACGGGGAGCTGTTTTTT	CASSEYATDGELFF
TRBV15	-	-	TRBJ2-7	TGTGCCACCAGCAGAACCCTGGACGGACGATACGAGCAGTACTTC	CATSRTLDGRYEQYF
TRBV7-2	-	-	TRBJ2-7	TGTGCCAGCAGCTTAGATCGGGACTCTACCTACGAGCAGTACTTC	CASSLDRDSTYEQYF
TRBV7-9	-	-	TRBJ2-7	TGTGCCAGCAGCTCGGAGTGGGCCGAGCAGTACTTC	CASSSEWAEQYF
TRBV28	-	-	TRBJ1-2	TGTGCCAGCAGTCCCCCGGGTGTCTATGGCTACACCTTC	CASSPPGVYGYTF
TRBV28	few	TRBD1	TRBJ2-3	TGTGCCAGCAGTTCTCCGGGACAGGGTACAGATACGCAGTATTTT	CASSSPGQGTDTQYF
TRBV7-2	-	-	TRBJ2-7	TGTGCCAGCAGCTTAAGGGCCCTCTACGAGCAGTACTTC	CASSLRALYEQYF
TRBV11-1	-	-	TRBJ1-5	TGTGCCAGCAGCCCGGGGTCTGGCCCCCAGCATTTT	CASSPGSGPQHF
TRBV5-1	-	-	TRBJ2-2	TGCGCCAGCAGCTTGGATGGAGGCACCGGGGAGCTGTTTTTT	CASSLDGGTGELFF
TRBV6-5	-	-	TRBJ1-3	TGTGCCAGCAGTTACGTGTCGGGGTCGGGTGGAAACACCATATATTTT	CASSYVSGSGGNTIYF
TRBV28	-	-	TRBJ1-4	TGTGCCAGCAGTGGGGGTTGGGGGGGAATTAATGAAAAACTGTTTTTT	CASSGGWGGINEKLFF
TRBV7-7	-	-	TRBJ2-5	TGTGCCAGCAGCTTAAGGGGGGGGACATCACAAGAGACCCAGTACTTC	CASSLRGGTSQETQYF
TRBV4-3	-	TRBD1	TRBJ2-7	TGCGCCAGCAGCCTCCGACGACGACAGGGTTTCAACCCGAGCTCCTACGAGCAGTACTTC	CASSLRRRQGFNPSSYEQYF
TRBV7-9	-	TRBD1	TRBJ2-1	TGTGCCAGCAGCCCAGGGGGACAGGGGGCCCGTGAGCAGTTCTTC	CASSPGGQGAREQFF
TRBV6-4	-	TRBD2	TRBJ2-1	TGTGCCAGCAGTGACGGCCCAGCGGGAGGCCTATACAATGAGCAGTTCTTC	CASSDGPAGGLYNEQFF
TRBV4-3	-	TRBD2	TRBJ2-3	TGCGCCAGCAGCCACCCTGCTGGCGGGAGGGCCCCAGATACGCAGTATTTT	CASSHPAGGRAPDTQYF
TRBV6-6	few	-	TRBJ1-1	TGTGCCAGCAGTTACAGGGGGAACACTGAAGCTTTCTTT	CASSYRGNTEAFF
TRBV5-6	few	TRBD1	TRBJ1-1	TGTGCCAGCAGCTGGGACAGGAACACTGAAGCTTTCTTT	CASSWDRNTEAFF
TRBV6-6	-	-	TRBJ2-7	TGTGCCAGCAGCGCCCTCCGGGACACCCAGAACGAGCAGTACTTC	CASSALRDTQNEQYF
TRBV20-1	-	-	TRBJ1-2	TGCAGTGCTCCGGGAAACTATGGCTACACCTTC	CSAPGNYGYTF
TRBV11-3	-	-	TRBJ2-1	TGTGCCAGCAGCCGAGCTAGCTACAATGAGCAGTTCTTC	CASSRASYNEQFF
TRBV27	-	-	TRBJ2-7	TGTGCCAGCAGTTTGGTGGGCGGATCCTACGAGCAGTACTTC	CASSLVGGSYEQYF
TRBV15	once	-	TRBJ1-4	TGTGCCACCAGCAGAGTCAGTCAGGGGGAAAAACTGTTTTTT	CATSRVSQGEKLFF
TRBV10-2	-	TRBD1	TRBJ2-7	TGCGCCAGCAGTGGGACAGGGGGCACGTACGAGCAGTACTTC	CASSGTGGTYEQYF
TRBV12-5	-	-	TRBJ1-5	TGTGCTAGTGGTTTGGTACGGTTTAGCAATCAGCCCCAGCATTTT	CASGLVRFSNQPQHF